This T cell receptor (beta chain) was recovered during a study of T cell responses to AZD1222 COVID-19 vaccine. This clone was picked up one time. Its antigen is currently unknown. Study conclusions and caveats: The study identified only five to seven AZD1222 recipients as seropositive at baseline. Unmutated variant regions are reportedly the target of nearly half of TCRs that are spike-specific. Repertoires were obtained solely post-peak T cell response. Most donors were white British, females outnumbered males, and clonal diversity was possibly underestimated.

Using immunoSEQ multiplex PCR, the repertoire was profiled, and TCRdb retains in-frame clones only, with some absent. Of approximately 150,000 clones listed, roughly 91% are singletons. The input for sequencing was peripheral blood, taken on day 0 of AZD1222 vaccination. The TCR was taken from an adult in good health.

CDR3 protein: CASRIIAGGYEQYF. The CDR3 DNA reads TGCGCCAGCAGGATAATAGCGGGAGGGTACGAGCAGTACTTC. This chain uses TRBV5-1 with TRBJ2-7; TRBD2 aligns across 11 bases. CDR1 and CDR2 (germline): SGHRS, YFSETQ. CDR3 size: 14 residues. V lost 5 bases, J lost 4 bases, and 5 bases stayed unmatched.